This T cell receptor (beta chain) stems from a study of radiation and T cells in renal cell carcinoma. Study-level background: Nephrectomy followed 15 Gy stereotactic body radiation by 4 weeks.

Study observations and caveats: Without pretreatment biopsies, baseline tumor clonotype presence was undetermined. In blood, top tumor clones expanded by 2 weeks, shrinking by 4.

In this sample, this clone turned up a few times. Its antigen is unknown. The data were produced by immunoSEQ multiplex PCR, yet TCRdb's version contains in-frame clones alone and is incomplete. The repertoire includes 40,000 to 60,000 clones, roughly 80% of them detected once, and around 31% sits in the top ten. The time point is: baseline pretreatment blood. The sample's treatment: 15 Gy SBRT to primary tumor, nephrectomy 4 weeks later. Germline V gene data show CDR1 as SNHLY and CDR2 as FYNNEI. The CDR3 is made up of 16 amino acids. The V gene end was trimmed by 2 bases and the J gene end by 0 bases; junction bases not matched to a gene: 5.

The source material was blood, sampled from a patient whose treatment included radiotherapy and nephrectomy. The rearrangement joins TRBV2 to TRBJ1-1; 8 nucleotides align to TRBD1. This clonotype originated in a woman aged 65 to 85 with renal cell carcinoma. The CDR3 DNA follows: TGTGCCAGCAGTGAAATGCAGGGGGCTATGAACACTGAAGCTTTCTTT. Translation: CASSEMQGAMNTEAFF.